The present T cell receptor (beta chain) was sequenced within a study of identifying expanded T cells in peripheral blood. TCRdb keeps only in-frame clones here, not all; method: immunoSEQ multiplex PCR. The profile shows 55,000 to 60,000 clones, roughly 90% of them singletons. Germline loops: CDR1 SNHLY, CDR2 FYNNEI. This CDR3 has 15 residues. V was pared by 4 bases and J by 2 bases, with 14 bases between. This rearrangement joins TRBV2 to TRBJ2-5, with D perhaps matching TRBD2 (6 bases). The specimen was blood. This receptor was identified in a person between 18 and 75 years old in good health. CDR3 residues: CASSVLGGLQETQYF. CDR3 in DNA: TGTGCCAGCAGTGTTTTGGGGGGTCTACAAGAGACCCAGTACTTC.